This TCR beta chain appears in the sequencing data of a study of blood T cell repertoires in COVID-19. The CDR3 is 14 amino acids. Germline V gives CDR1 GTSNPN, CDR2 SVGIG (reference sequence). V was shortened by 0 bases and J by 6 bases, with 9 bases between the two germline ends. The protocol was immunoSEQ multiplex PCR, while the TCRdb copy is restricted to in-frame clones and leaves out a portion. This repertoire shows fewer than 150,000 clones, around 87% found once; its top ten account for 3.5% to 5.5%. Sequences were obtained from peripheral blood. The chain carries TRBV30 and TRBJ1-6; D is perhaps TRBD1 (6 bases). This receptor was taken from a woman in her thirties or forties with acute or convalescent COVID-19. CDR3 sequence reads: CAWSVTGSNSPLHF. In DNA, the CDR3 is TGTGCCTGGAGTGTGACAGGTTCTAATTCACCCCTCCACTTT.